This is a list of T cell receptor beta chains from one sample in a study of T cells after yellow fever vaccination. TCRdb reanalysed the 5' RACE reads using MiXCR and keeps one entry per CDR3 protein. Altogether roughly 68,000 distinct CDR3 sequences are present, approximately 7% being singletons, with the ten largest covering 35% to 40%. The sample in question was CD8+ T cells sorted from PBMCs, obtained about 41 days after the first yellow fever vaccination. Source of these receptors: a man aged 18 to 30 who received the YFV17D yellow fever vaccine. Both conserved end residues are part of each CDR3. D genes are given only for firm matches. Clone size is shown for a subset of rows, as once, few, many or a class of expanded clone.

D: -
V: TRBV7-2
size: few
J: TRBJ2-7
CDR3: CASSSYSGAYEQYF
DNA: TGTGCCAGCAGCTCGTACAGTGGTGCCTACGAGCAGTACTTC

D: -
V: TRBV7-6
size: many
J: TRBJ2-7
CDR3: CASSLGGNYEQYF
DNA: TGTGCCAGCAGCTTAGGGGGGAACTACGAGCAGTACTTC

D: -
V: TRBV18
size: many
J: TRBJ2-2
CDR3: CASSYRPGENTGELFF
DNA: TGTGCCAGCTCATATCGACCCGGGGAGAACACCGGGGAGCTGTTTTTT

D: -
V: TRBV12-3/TRBV12-4
size: many
J: TRBJ2-1
CDR3: CASSRPSYNEQFF
DNA: TGTGCCAGCAGTCGCCCTTCCTACAATGAGCAGTTCTTC

D: TRBD1
V: TRBV7-8
size: many
J: TRBJ2-5
CDR3: CASSAQGFRETQYF
DNA: TGTGCCAGCAGCGCACAGGGGTTCAGAGAGACCCAGTACTTC

D: TRBD1
V: TRBV29-1
size: few
J: TRBJ1-5
CDR3: CSVGTGRSNQPQHF
DNA: TGCAGCGTTGGGACAGGGCGTAGCAATCAGCCCCAGCATTTT

D: TRBD2
V: TRBV7-8
size: many
J: TRBJ2-1
CDR3: CASSQYLPGLAGVDSYNEQFF
DNA: TGTGCCAGCAGCCAATACCTCCCGGGACTAGCGGGGGTTGACTCCTACAATGAGCAGTTCTTC

D: TRBD2
V: TRBV19
size: few
J: TRBJ2-1
CDR3: CASSVSSGDYNEQFF
DNA: TGTGCCAGTAGTGTGTCTAGCGGGGACTACAATGAGCAGTTCTTC

D: -
V: TRBV4-2
size: few
J: TRBJ2-7
CDR3: CASSGWDQNLPEQYF
DNA: TGTGCCAGCAGCGGATGGGACCAAAATCTCCCCGAGCAGTACTTC

D: -
V: TRBV4-3
size: -
J: TRBJ1-2
CDR3: CASSRTEAMAGYTF
DNA: TGCGCCAGCAGCCGTACGGAAGCTATGGCCGGCTACACCTTC

D: -
V: TRBV11-3
size: many
J: TRBJ2-2
CDR3: CASSSGQKSTGELFF
DNA: TGTGCCAGCAGCTCCGGACAGAAAAGCACCGGGGAGCTGTTTTTT

D: TRBD2
V: TRBV10-3
size: few
J: TRBJ2-1
CDR3: CATGLASYNEQFF
DNA: TGTGCCACAGGACTAGCTTCCTACAATGAGCAGTTCTTC

D: -
V: TRBV20-1
size: -
J: TRBJ2-1
CDR3: CSARDQGVGGPYNEQFF
DNA: TGCAGTGCTAGAGATCAGGGGGTGGGGGGGCCCTACAATGAGCAGTTCTTC

D: -
V: TRBV9
size: many
J: TRBJ2-3
CDR3: CASSAGGGTDTQYF
DNA: TGTGCCAGCAGCGCCGGGGGTGGCACAGATACGCAGTATTTT

D: -
V: TRBV12-3/TRBV12-4
size: few
J: TRBJ1-2
CDR3: CASSPPGQTLYGYTF
DNA: TGTGCCAGCAGTCCCCCGGGACAAACCCTCTATGGCTACACCTTC

D: -
V: TRBV20-1
size: -
J: TRBJ2-6
CDR3: CSARDLSGNSGANVLTF
DNA: TGCAGTGCTAGAGATCTCTCGGGCAACTCTGGGGCCAACGTCCTGACTTTC

D: -
V: TRBV20-1
size: -
J: TRBJ2-3
CDR3: CSALDSSSTDTQYF
DNA: TGCAGTGCACTGGACAGTTCTAGCACAGATACGCAGTATTTT

D: -
V: TRBV19
size: few
J: TRBJ2-3
CDR3: CASSIVGTDTQYF
DNA: TGTGCCAGTAGTATAGTCGGCACAGATACGCAGTATTTT

D: TRBD2
V: TRBV18
size: many
J: TRBJ2-1
CDR3: CASSPEETSGVYNEQFF
DNA: TGTGCCAGCTCACCAGAGGAGACTAGCGGGGTCTACAATGAGCAGTTCTTC

D: -
V: TRBV5-5
size: many
J: TRBJ1-4
CDR3: CASSLDGGSNEKLFF
DNA: TGTGCCAGCAGCTTGGACGGGGGTTCTAATGAAAAACTGTTTTTT

D: -
V: TRBV10-3
size: many
J: TRBJ2-2
CDR3: CAIAHGGQTGELFF
DNA: TGTGCCATCGCCCACGGGGGGCAGACCGGGGAGCTGTTTTTT

D: TRBD1
V: TRBV29-1
size: many
J: TRBJ1-2
CDR3: CSVVTGDHYGYTF
DNA: TGCAGCGTTGTCACAGGGGATCACTATGGCTACACCTTC

D: TRBD1
V: TRBV19
size: few
J: TRBJ1-5
CDR3: CATATGQGSQPQHF
DNA: TGTGCCACCGCGACGGGACAGGGCAGTCAGCCCCAGCATTTT

D: -
V: TRBV9
size: many
J: TRBJ2-5
CDR3: CASSSGGVGGTQYF
DNA: TGTGCCAGCAGTTCAGGCGGGGTCGGAGGGACCCAGTACTTC

D: TRBD1
V: TRBV5-4
size: few
J: TRBJ2-7
CDR3: CASSVDRGSNFDEQYF
DNA: TGTGCCAGCAGCGTAGACAGGGGCTCCAACTTTGACGAGCAGTACTTC

D: -
V: TRBV7-9
size: -
J: TRBJ2-2
CDR3: CASSLVPQPTGELFF
DNA: TGTGCCAGCAGCTTAGTTCCACAGCCCACCGGGGAGCTGTTTTTT

D: -
V: TRBV4-1
size: many
J: TRBJ2-7
CDR3: CASSQGRQEQYF
DNA: TGCGCCAGCAGCCAGGGTCGGCAAGAGCAGTACTTC

D: -
V: TRBV20-1
size: many
J: TRBJ2-1
CDR3: CSATKGSYNEQFF
DNA: TGCAGTGCCACTAAAGGATCCTACAATGAGCAGTTCTTC

D: -
V: TRBV15
size: many
J: TRBJ1-1
CDR3: CATSRERAVTWAFF
DNA: TGTGCCACCAGCAGAGAAAGGGCAGTCACGTGGGCTTTCTTT

D: TRBD2
V: TRBV13
size: few
J: TRBJ2-7
CDR3: CASSPSTSGGYTYEQYF
DNA: TGTGCCAGCAGCCCGTCGACTAGCGGGGGATATACCTACGAGCAGTACTTC

D: -
V: TRBV6-5
size: many
J: TRBJ1-1
CDR3: CASSYSRVAEAFF
DNA: TGTGCCAGCAGTTACTCCAGGGTGGCTGAAGCTTTCTTT

D: -
V: TRBV23-1
size: few
J: TRBJ1-5
CDR3: CASSQGYAGNQPQHF
DNA: TGCGCCAGCAGTCAGGGGTATGCGGGCAATCAGCCCCAGCATTTT

D: -
V: TRBV12-3/TRBV12-4
size: -
J: TRBJ1-2
CDR3: CASSTGTLYGYTF
DNA: TGTGCCAGCAGCACCGGGACCCTCTATGGCTACACCTTC

D: TRBD1
V: TRBV4-1
size: -
J: TRBJ1-5
CDR3: CASSQRDRGGQPQHF
DNA: TGCGCCAGCAGCCAACGGGACAGGGGGGGTCAGCCCCAGCATTTT

D: -
V: TRBV12-3/TRBV12-4
size: many
J: TRBJ2-3
CDR3: CASTDGGTDTQYF
DNA: TGTGCCAGCACGGACGGGGGCACAGATACGCAGTATTTT

D: -
V: TRBV6-2/TRBV6-3
size: few
J: TRBJ1-1
CDR3: CASSSRRVSRNTEAFF
DNA: TGTGCCAGCAGTTCCCGAAGGGTGTCAAGGAACACTGAAGCTTTCTTT

D: TRBD1
V: TRBV7-6
size: many
J: TRBJ1-2
CDR3: CASSLEARDRYGYTF
DNA: TGTGCCAGCAGCTTAGAAGCGCGGGACAGATATGGCTACACCTTC

D: -
V: TRBV7-9
size: many
J: TRBJ1-1
CDR3: CASSPPLRRVTEAFF
DNA: TGTGCCAGCAGCCCACCACTCCGGAGGGTCACTGAAGCTTTCTTT

D: -
V: TRBV5-5
size: many
J: TRBJ1-2
CDR3: CASSLGEAVNYGYTF
DNA: TGTGCCAGCAGCCTTGGAGAGGCCGTTAACTATGGCTACACCTTC

D: TRBD1
V: TRBV10-3
size: many
J: TRBJ1-2
CDR3: CAISDPGQSANYGYTF
DNA: TGTGCCATCAGTGACCCGGGACAGTCAGCTAACTATGGCTACACCTTC

D: -
V: TRBV6-2/TRBV6-3
size: few
J: TRBJ2-1
CDR3: CASSLVPYNEQFF
DNA: TGTGCCAGCAGTCTAGTCCCCTACAATGAGCAGTTCTTC

D: -
V: TRBV11-2
size: once
J: TRBJ2-5
CDR3: CASSSLPRTPGETQYF
DNA: TGTGCCAGCAGCTCACTCCCTAGGACCCCCGGAGAGACCCAGTACTTC

D: -
V: TRBV6-5
size: few
J: TRBJ2-3
CDR3: CASSYGGPDTQYF
DNA: TGTGCCAGCAGTTACGGGGGCCCAGATACGCAGTATTTT

D: -
V: TRBV11-2
size: many
J: TRBJ2-5
CDR3: CASSLYFSAGFQETQYF
DNA: TGTGCCAGCAGCTTATATTTTAGCGCGGGGTTTCAAGAGACCCAGTACTTC

D: -
V: TRBV28
size: many
J: TRBJ2-3
CDR3: CASAFRGNTQYF
DNA: TGTGCCAGCGCTTTTCGTGGGAATACGCAGTATTTT

D: -
V: TRBV29-1
size: many
J: TRBJ2-5
CDR3: CSVEDRGEEKETQYF
DNA: TGCAGCGTTGAAGATCGTGGGGAAGAGAAGGAGACCCAGTACTTC

D: TRBD1
V: TRBV6-2/TRBV6-3
size: few
J: TRBJ1-2
CDR3: CASSYGARGGYGYTF
DNA: TGTGCCAGCAGTTACGGCGCCAGGGGGGGCTATGGCTACACCTTC

D: -
V: TRBV15
size: few
J: TRBJ1-1
CDR3: CATSRDGPVGAEAFF
DNA: TGTGCCACCAGCAGAGATGGACCGGTGGGAGCTGAAGCTTTCTTT

D: TRBD2
V: TRBV7-6
size: many
J: TRBJ2-2
CDR3: CASTLTGGTNTGELFF
DNA: TGTGCCAGCACCTTAACGGGGGGTACGAACACCGGGGAGCTGTTTTTT

D: TRBD2
V: TRBV4-1
size: many
J: TRBJ2-3
CDR3: CASSEAGGTGNTQYF
DNA: TGCGCCAGCAGCGAAGCGGGGGGGACCGGGAATACGCAGTATTTT

D: TRBD1
V: TRBV7-7
size: -
J: TRBJ2-5
CDR3: CASRGQGVGETQYF
DNA: TGTGCCAGCAGAGGACAGGGCGTAGGAGAGACCCAGTACTTC

D: -
V: TRBV6-1
size: -
J: TRBJ2-2
CDR3: CASTNPSGGAGGELFF
DNA: TGTGCCAGCACCAACCCTTCAGGCGGGGCTGGCGGGGAGCTGTTTTTT

D: TRBD2
V: TRBV29-1
size: many
J: TRBJ2-1
CDR3: CSVSTSGNPHEQFF
DNA: TGCAGCGTTAGCACTAGCGGGAACCCCCATGAGCAGTTCTTC

D: TRBD1
V: TRBV20-1
size: few
J: TRBJ2-5
CDR3: CSVARDSLEETQYF
DNA: TGCAGTGTCGCCCGGGACAGTCTGGAAGAGACCCAGTACTTC

D: -
V: TRBV5-1
size: many
J: TRBJ1-1
CDR3: CASSLGNRVNTEAFF
DNA: TGCGCCAGCAGCTTGGGGAACAGAGTGAACACTGAAGCTTTCTTT

D: -
V: TRBV7-3
size: many
J: TRBJ2-6
CDR3: CASRPSGANVLTF
DNA: TGTGCCAGCAGGCCTTCTGGGGCCAACGTCCTGACTTTC

D: TRBD2
V: TRBV4-1
size: many
J: TRBJ2-5
CDR3: CASSQEVKAGDLQETQYF
DNA: TGCGCCAGCAGCCAAGAAGTGAAAGCGGGGGACCTACAAGAGACCCAGTACTTC

D: -
V: TRBV6-2/TRBV6-3
size: many
J: TRBJ2-6
CDR3: CASSQDSGANVLTF
DNA: TGTGCCAGCAGTCAGGACTCTGGGGCCAACGTCCTGACTTTC